This is a list of T cell receptor beta chains from one sample in a study of blood T cells in healthy people across ages. TCRdb fed the 5' RACE reads into MiXCR, producing one record per CDR3 protein. The sample yields more than 1,000,000 distinct CDR3 sequences, 20% to 25% seen once. These data were likewise used in another study, on T cells of mothers and their children.

Sequencing was carried out using blood. The source is a girl aged 2 to 10 in good health. Each CDR3 is given with its conserved first and last residue. A D gene is named only where the DNA matches it firmly. Clone size is stated in some rows and not others, as once, few, many or a class when expanded.

>11|.|.|TRBV4-3|TRBJ2-7
CAVAFLYEQYF
TGCGCCGTGGCCTTCCTCTACGAGCAGTACTTC
>15|TRBD2|once|TRBV7-2|TRBJ2-2
CASSPFGGVVGELFF
TGTGCCAGCAGCCCCTTTGGGGGGGTTGTAGGGGAGCTGTTTTTT
>15|.|.|TRBV7-2|TRBJ2-7
CASSLVAGKNYEQYF
TGTGCCAGCAGCTTAGTGGCGGGAAAAAACTACGAGCAGTACTTC
>13|.|.|TRBV6-5|TRBJ1-2
CASRTTGLYGYTF
TGTGCCAGCAGGACCACTGGGCTGTATGGCTACACCTTC
>14|.|few|TRBV7-2|TRBJ1-2
CASSLETDYYGYTF
TGTGCCAGCAGCTTGGAGACAGATTACTATGGCTACACCTTC
>17|.|few|TRBV12-1|TRBJ2-1
CASSTLGRHLNPDEQFF
TGTGCCAGCAGCACCCTAGGGCGACACCTCAATCCCGATGAGCAGTTCTTC
>13|TRBD2|.|TRBV7-2|TRBJ2-5
CASILTSGTYQYF
TGTGCCAGCATCCTGACTAGCGGGACCTACCAGTACTTC
>15|TRBD1|.|TRBV6-5|TRBJ1-6
CASSTLDRGYSPLHF
TGTGCCAGCAGCACCCTCGACAGGGGTTATTCACCCCTCCACTTT
>12|.|.|TRBV9|TRBJ2-1
CASSQFDNERFF
TGTGCCAGCAGCCAGTTTGACAATGAGCGGTTCTTC
>18|.|.|TRBV10-3|TRBJ1-5
CAISESDGRIAGNQPQHF
TGTGCCATCAGTGAGTCGGATGGACGGATAGCGGGCAATCAGCCCCAGCATTTT
>13|.|few|TRBV29-1|TRBJ2-1
CSVGKSSYNEQFF
TGCAGCGTTGGCAAGAGCTCCTACAATGAGCAGTTCTTC
>12|.|few|TRBV29-1|TRBJ2-7
CSTRDWGDEQYF
TGCAGCACCCGGGACTGGGGTGACGAGCAGTACTTC
>18|TRBD2|few|TRBV4-2|TRBJ2-5
CASSQDRTSGNLQESQYF
TGTGCCAGCAGCCAAGATAGGACTAGCGGGAACCTTCAAGAGTCTCAGTACTTC
>18|.|.|TRBV4-1|TRBJ1-6
CASSQPGYTISYNSPLHF
TGCGCCAGCAGCCAACCGGGGTACACGATTTCCTATAATTCACCCCTCCACTTT
>16|.|few|TRBV28|TRBJ1-4
CASSFPNIATNEKLFF
TGTGCCAGCAGTTTCCCCAACATTGCAACTAATGAAAAACTGTTTTTT
>15|TRBD1|.|TRBV5-1|TRBJ1-2
CASAPGQGVNYGYTF
TGCGCCAGCGCCCCGGGACAGGGGGTAAACTATGGCTACACCTTC